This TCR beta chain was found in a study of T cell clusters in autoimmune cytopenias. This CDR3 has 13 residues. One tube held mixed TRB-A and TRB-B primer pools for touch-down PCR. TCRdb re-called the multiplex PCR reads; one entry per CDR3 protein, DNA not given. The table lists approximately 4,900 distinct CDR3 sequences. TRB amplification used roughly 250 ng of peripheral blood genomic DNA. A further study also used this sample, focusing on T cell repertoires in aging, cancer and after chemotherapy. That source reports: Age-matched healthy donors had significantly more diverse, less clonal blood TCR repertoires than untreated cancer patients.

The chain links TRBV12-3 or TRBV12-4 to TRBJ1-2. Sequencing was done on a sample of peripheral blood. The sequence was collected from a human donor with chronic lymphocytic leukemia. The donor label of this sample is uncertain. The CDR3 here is CASSSMALRGYTF.